This T cell receptor (beta chain) was retrieved from a study of cytomegalovirus exposure and HLA in healthy donors. The PCR made use of 60 Vbeta and 13 Jbeta primers. Data came from immunoSEQ multiplex PCR; TCRdb stores just in-frame clones and leaves some out. The sample records roughly 120,000 clones, 76% being singletons. The table lists this clone with a few counts. V lost 3 bases and J 2 bases, leaving 12 bases between the germline ends. CDR1 SGDLS and CDR2 YYNGEE come from the germline V gene. The CDR3 runs to 15 residues. The sequencing sample was made of PBMCs. The chain has TRBV9 and TRBJ2-1, with a weak D call TRBD2 (6 bases). This TCR came from a man aged 50-60 years in good health and CMV-seronegative. The CDR3 region is CASSGGAGTYNEQFF. The CDR3 bases are TGTGCCAGCAGCGGCGGGGCAGGGACCTACAATGAGCAGTTCTTC.